Detailed here is one TCR beta chain. In the authors' workflow: Amplification of reference gene primers was used by the study to estimate nucleated cell counts. Using immunoSEQ multiplex PCR, the repertoire was profiled, and TCRdb retains in-frame clones only, with some absent. The D gene and trimming were derived from the DNA, and the V and J assignments and clone size from that table. In the table there are about 200,000 clones, roughly 86% of which are singletons. Germline CDR1 reads MNHEY; CDR2 reads SVGEGT. This CDR3 spans 14 amino acids. V shed 6 bases, J shed 4 bases, and the junction held 8 bases outside the gene matches. The sample comes from a study of blood T cell repertoires in COVID-19. On the study more broadly: Sample material is recorded as cDNA or gDNA derived from T cells, B-cell-depleted T cells, or PBMCs.

Sequenced input: peripheral blood. The receptor comes from a woman aged 70-85 years with active or convalescent COVID-19. The chain joins TRBV6-2 or TRBV6-3 to TRBJ1-2; 7 positions agree with TRBD1. The CDR3 region is CASSRPDRIYGYTF. In nucleotides, the CDR3 is TGTGCCAGCAGCCGTCCGGACAGGATCTATGGCTACACCTTC.